These T cell receptor beta chains were read from a single sample in a study of T cell changes during pregnancy in multiple sclerosis. The data were produced by immunoSEQ multiplex PCR, yet TCRdb's version contains in-frame clones alone and is incomplete. The sample records about 64,000 clones, 90% being singletons. The input for sequencing was peripheral blood, taken in the second trimester of pregnancy. The receptor set was obtained from a female donor in good health, enrolled as a control in a pregnancy study. Each CDR3 is given with its conserved first and last residue. D genes are given only for firm matches. Size tells how often a clone was seen (once, few, many) or the class of an expanded clone, and some rows leave it out.

CDR3nt: TGTGCCAGCAGCTTATTAGCGGAGACCGGGGAGCTGTTTTTT; CDR3aa: CASSLLAETGELFF; v_gene: TRBV7-9; d_gene: -; abundance: few; j_gene: TRBJ2-2
CDR3nt: TGTGCCATCAGGACTAGGGTGGCCACTGAAGCTTTCTTT; CDR3aa: CAIRTRVATEAFF; v_gene: TRBV10-3; d_gene: -; abundance: -; j_gene: TRBJ1-1
CDR3nt: TGTGCCAGCAGAAGTACCGGGACAGGGACAGATACGCAGTATTTT; CDR3aa: CASRSTGTGTDTQYF; v_gene: TRBV6-1; d_gene: TRBD1; abundance: -; j_gene: TRBJ2-3
CDR3nt: TGTGCCAGCAGCGGGGGACAGCCATATGAAAAACTGTTTTTT; CDR3aa: CASSGGQPYEKLFF; v_gene: TRBV9; d_gene: TRBD1; abundance: -; j_gene: TRBJ1-4
CDR3nt: TGTGCTAGCAGCAGCGGGGTGGGGGATACGCAGTATTTT; CDR3aa: CASSSGVGDTQYF; v_gene: TRBV7-7; d_gene: TRBD2; abundance: -; j_gene: TRBJ2-3
CDR3nt: TGTGCCAGCAGCTTGCGGGGCAGGGATGGCTATGGCTACACCTTC; CDR3aa: CASSLRGRDGYGYTF; v_gene: TRBV7-9; d_gene: -; abundance: -; j_gene: TRBJ1-2
CDR3nt: TGTGCCAGCAGCTCGTTGGGCCGGGACAGGGGCGACTATGGCTACACCTTC; CDR3aa: CASSSLGRDRGDYGYTF; v_gene: TRBV13; d_gene: TRBD1; abundance: -; j_gene: TRBJ1-2
CDR3nt: TGTGCCAGCAGAGTACACAACACCGGGGAGCTGTTTTTT; CDR3aa: CASRVHNTGELFF; v_gene: TRBV2; d_gene: -; abundance: -; j_gene: TRBJ2-2
CDR3nt: TGCGCCAGCACCGAGGGTGGGATGAACACTGAAGCTTTCTTT; CDR3aa: CASTEGGMNTEAFF; v_gene: TRBV4-1; d_gene: -; abundance: once; j_gene: TRBJ1-1
CDR3nt: TGTGCCAGCAGTTTCGATAGCGGGGGCCGGGGGACCCAGTACTTC; CDR3aa: CASSFDSGGRGTQYF; v_gene: TRBV27; d_gene: TRBD2; abundance: -; j_gene: TRBJ2-5
CDR3nt: TGTGCCAGCAGCCACGGACTAGCAGGGTACGAGCAGTACTTC; CDR3aa: CASSHGLAGYEQYF; v_gene: TRBV4-2; d_gene: TRBD2; abundance: once; j_gene: TRBJ2-7
CDR3nt: TGCGCCAGCAGTCGGGAGCTTGCGAGACGATTCTCCTACGAGCAGTACTTC; CDR3aa: CASSRELARRFSYEQYF; v_gene: TRBV23-1; d_gene: -; abundance: -; j_gene: TRBJ2-7
CDR3nt: TGTGCCAGCAGGCCACAGGGGTACTCTGGAAACACCATATATTTT; CDR3aa: CASRPQGYSGNTIYF; v_gene: TRBV2; d_gene: TRBD1; abundance: -; j_gene: TRBJ1-3
CDR3nt: TGTGCCAGCAGCTTAGATCGGGAGAGTCAGCCCCAGCATTTT; CDR3aa: CASSLDRESQPQHF; v_gene: TRBV11-2; d_gene: -; abundance: -; j_gene: TRBJ1-5
CDR3nt: TGTGCCAGCCGACTACCGGGACAGGGTCGTGAGCAGTACTTC; CDR3aa: CASRLPGQGREQYF; v_gene: TRBV6-6; d_gene: TRBD1; abundance: -; j_gene: TRBJ2-7
CDR3nt: TGTGCCAGCGGGAGGTCCGAATCACCCCTCCACTTT; CDR3aa: CASGRSESPLHF; v_gene: TRBV6-5; d_gene: -; abundance: once; j_gene: TRBJ1-6
CDR3nt: TGTGCCAGTAGTATGGAGGCAGGGGTCTATGGCTACACCTTC; CDR3aa: CASSMEAGVYGYTF; v_gene: TRBV19; d_gene: -; abundance: -; j_gene: TRBJ1-2
CDR3nt: TGTGCCAGCAGCTTATGGAGCGGTGATGCTTTCTTT; CDR3aa: CASSLWSGDAFF; v_gene: TRBV7-9; d_gene: -; abundance: -; j_gene: TRBJ1-1
CDR3nt: TGTGCCAGCAGGGGAGGGAACTATGGCTACACCTTC; CDR3aa: CASRGGNYGYTF; v_gene: TRBV6-5; d_gene: -; abundance: -; j_gene: TRBJ1-2
CDR3nt: TGTGCCAGCAGTTGGGTCCTCAGGGGGAACACTGAAGCTTTCTTT; CDR3aa: CASSWVLRGNTEAFF; v_gene: TRBV27; d_gene: -; abundance: -; j_gene: TRBJ1-1
CDR3nt: TGTGCCAGCAGCTTACGAGAGAACACTGAAGCTTTCTTT; CDR3aa: CASSLRENTEAFF; v_gene: TRBV11-1; d_gene: -; abundance: -; j_gene: TRBJ1-1
CDR3nt: TGTGCCAGCAGCCCTCGTGAGGGGACTCGTTGGTACGAGCAGTACTTC; CDR3aa: CASSPREGTRWYEQYF; v_gene: TRBV14; d_gene: -; abundance: -; j_gene: TRBJ2-7
CDR3nt: TGCGCCAGCAGCCCACTTACAGGTCGGGGGGCAGATACGCAGTATTTT; CDR3aa: CASSPLTGRGADTQYF; v_gene: TRBV4-1; d_gene: TRBD2; abundance: -; j_gene: TRBJ2-3
CDR3nt: TGTGCCAGCAGTCTAATCTCAGGGGGCTTAGACGAGCAGTACTTC; CDR3aa: CASSLISGGLDEQYF; v_gene: TRBV28; d_gene: TRBD1; abundance: -; j_gene: TRBJ2-7
CDR3nt: TGTGCCTGGAGGGTGACACTGGACTATGGCTACACCTTC; CDR3aa: CAWRVTLDYGYTF; v_gene: TRBV30; d_gene: -; abundance: -; j_gene: TRBJ1-2
CDR3nt: TGCGCCAGCAGCTTGGCCGGAGCCCCAGAAAATGAGCAGTTCTTC; CDR3aa: CASSLAGAPENEQFF; v_gene: TRBV5-1; d_gene: -; abundance: -; j_gene: TRBJ2-1
CDR3nt: TGTGCCAGTACCCCAGGGCGAAACACCATATATTTT; CDR3aa: CASTPGRNTIYF; v_gene: TRBV19; d_gene: -; abundance: -; j_gene: TRBJ1-3
CDR3nt: TGTGCCAGCAGTTTGGGGACTAGCGGGAGTTCTGAGCAGTTCTTC; CDR3aa: CASSLGTSGSSEQFF; v_gene: TRBV27; d_gene: TRBD2; abundance: -; j_gene: TRBJ2-1
CDR3nt: TGTGCCAGCAGTCTAGATTCAGGGGGTCAGCCCCAGCATTTT; CDR3aa: CASSLDSGGQPQHF; v_gene: TRBV6-1; d_gene: TRBD1; abundance: -; j_gene: TRBJ1-5
CDR3nt: TGCGCCAGCAGCTTGGTCCAGGTCGGCACCTATAATTCACCCCTCCACTTT; CDR3aa: CASSLVQVGTYNSPLHF; v_gene: TRBV5-1; d_gene: -; abundance: -; j_gene: TRBJ1-6
CDR3nt: TGCGCCAGCAGCTTGCAACTGACTGCGGGGGAAGGAAAACTGTTTTTT; CDR3aa: CASSLQLTAGEGKLFF; v_gene: TRBV5-1; d_gene: -; abundance: -; j_gene: TRBJ1-4
CDR3nt: TGTGCCTGGAGTCTGAGCGGGGGGATCTACAATGAGCAGTTCTTC; CDR3aa: CAWSLSGGIYNEQFF; v_gene: TRBV30; d_gene: TRBD2; abundance: -; j_gene: TRBJ2-1
CDR3nt: TGCGCCAGCAGCCAAACCCGGACAGGCCGTCCCTACGAGCAGTACTTC; CDR3aa: CASSQTRTGRPYEQYF; v_gene: TRBV4-1; d_gene: TRBD1; abundance: once; j_gene: TRBJ2-7
CDR3nt: TGTGCCAGCAGAACGGACAGAATCACAACTAATGAAAAACTGTTTTTT; CDR3aa: CASRTDRITTNEKLFF; v_gene: TRBV7-9; d_gene: -; abundance: -; j_gene: TRBJ1-4
CDR3nt: TGTGCCATCAGTGAACCGACTAGCGGGTACAATGAGCAGTTCTTC; CDR3aa: CAISEPTSGYNEQFF; v_gene: TRBV10-3; d_gene: TRBD2; abundance: -; j_gene: TRBJ2-1
CDR3nt: TGTGCCACCGACAGGGGCGGACTAGCGGGGGGGAATGAGCAGTTCTTC; CDR3aa: CATDRGGLAGGNEQFF; v_gene: TRBV5-5; d_gene: TRBD2; abundance: -; j_gene: TRBJ2-1
CDR3nt: TGTGCCTGGAGGACACAGGGGGCGCGGGGCGGGGAGCTGTTTTTT; CDR3aa: CAWRTQGARGGELFF; v_gene: TRBV30; d_gene: TRBD1; abundance: -; j_gene: TRBJ2-2